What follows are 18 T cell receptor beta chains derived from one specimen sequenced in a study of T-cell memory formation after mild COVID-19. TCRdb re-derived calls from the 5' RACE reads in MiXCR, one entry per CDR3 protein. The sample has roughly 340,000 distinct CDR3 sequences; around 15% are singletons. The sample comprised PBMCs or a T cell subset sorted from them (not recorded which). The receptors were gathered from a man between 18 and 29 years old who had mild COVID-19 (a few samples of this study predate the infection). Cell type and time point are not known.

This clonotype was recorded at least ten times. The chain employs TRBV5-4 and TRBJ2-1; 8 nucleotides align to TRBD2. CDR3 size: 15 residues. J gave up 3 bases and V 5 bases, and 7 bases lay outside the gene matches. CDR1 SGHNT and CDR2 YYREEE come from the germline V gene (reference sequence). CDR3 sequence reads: CASSSPGTSYNEQFF. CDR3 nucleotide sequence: TGTGCCAGCAGTTCGCCCGGGACTAGCTACAATGAGCAGTTCTTC.

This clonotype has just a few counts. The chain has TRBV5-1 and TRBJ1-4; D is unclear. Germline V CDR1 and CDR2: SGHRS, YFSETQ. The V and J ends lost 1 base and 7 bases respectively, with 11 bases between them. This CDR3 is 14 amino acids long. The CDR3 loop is CASSLNPHGEKLFF. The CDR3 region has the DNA TGCGCCAGCAGCTTGAATCCTCACGGTGAAAAACTGTTTTTT. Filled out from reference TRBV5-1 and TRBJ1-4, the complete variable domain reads KAGVTQTPRYLIKTRGQQVTLSCSPISGHRSVSWYQQTPGQGLQFLFEYFSETQRNKGNFPGRFSGRQFSNSRSEMNVSTLELGDSALYLCASSLNPHGEKLFFGSGTQLSVL.

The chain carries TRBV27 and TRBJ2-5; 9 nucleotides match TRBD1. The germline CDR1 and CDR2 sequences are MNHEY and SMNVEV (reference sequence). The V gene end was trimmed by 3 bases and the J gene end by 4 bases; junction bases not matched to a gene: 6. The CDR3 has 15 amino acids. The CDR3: CASSFSPGQGETQYF. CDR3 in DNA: TGTGCCAGCAGTTTTTCGCCGGGACAGGGAGAGACCCAGTACTTC.

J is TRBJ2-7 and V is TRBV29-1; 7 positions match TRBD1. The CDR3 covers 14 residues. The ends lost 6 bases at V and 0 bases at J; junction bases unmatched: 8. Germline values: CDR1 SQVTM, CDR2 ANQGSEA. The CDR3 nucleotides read TGCAGCGTCTATGGGACAGAGAGCTCCTACGAGCAGTACTTC. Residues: CSVYGTESSYEQYF.

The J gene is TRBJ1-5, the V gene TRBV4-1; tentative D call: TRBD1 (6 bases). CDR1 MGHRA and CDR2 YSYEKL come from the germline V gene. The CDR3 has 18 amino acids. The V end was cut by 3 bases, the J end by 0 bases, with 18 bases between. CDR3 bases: TGCGCCAGCAGCCACCCTGAGGGGGTGCGATATAGCAATCAGCCCCAGCATTTT. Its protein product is CASSHPEGVRYSNQPQHF.

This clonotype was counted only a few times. CDR3 nucleotide sequence: TGTGCCATCAGTGACCCGAGGGTAGGGGGGGTCTATGGCTACACCTTC. It is translated as CAISDPRVGGVYGYTF. The rearrangement uses TRBV10-3 and TRBJ1-2, with TRBD1 as a possible D gene (6 bases). Looked up from germline, CDR1 is ENHRY and CDR2 is SYGVKD. Between the trimmed V and J ends, which lost 3 bases and 4 bases, there was a span of 18 bases. The CDR3 is 16 amino acids.

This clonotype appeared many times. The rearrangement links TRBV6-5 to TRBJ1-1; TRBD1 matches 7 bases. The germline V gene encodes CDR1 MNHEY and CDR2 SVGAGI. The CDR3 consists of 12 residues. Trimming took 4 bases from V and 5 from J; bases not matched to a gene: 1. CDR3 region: CASSSTGTEAFF. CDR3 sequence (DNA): TGTGCCAGCAGTTCGACAGGGACTGAAGCTTTCTTT.

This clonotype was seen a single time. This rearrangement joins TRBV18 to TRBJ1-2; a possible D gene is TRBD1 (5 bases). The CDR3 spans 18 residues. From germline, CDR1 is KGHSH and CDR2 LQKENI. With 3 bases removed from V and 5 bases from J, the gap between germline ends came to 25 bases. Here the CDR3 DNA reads TGTGCCAGCTCACCTTCGGTCGGGGCGAGTCTGCAACCGTATGGCTACACCTTC. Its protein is CASSPSVGASLQPYGYTF.

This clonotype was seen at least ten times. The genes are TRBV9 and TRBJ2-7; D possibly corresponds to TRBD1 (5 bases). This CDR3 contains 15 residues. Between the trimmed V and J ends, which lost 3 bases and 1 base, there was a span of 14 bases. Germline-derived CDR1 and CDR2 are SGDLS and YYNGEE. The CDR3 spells CASSAGHSASYEQYF. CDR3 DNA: TGTGCCAGCAGCGCAGGACACTCCGCGTCCTACGAGCAGTACTTC.

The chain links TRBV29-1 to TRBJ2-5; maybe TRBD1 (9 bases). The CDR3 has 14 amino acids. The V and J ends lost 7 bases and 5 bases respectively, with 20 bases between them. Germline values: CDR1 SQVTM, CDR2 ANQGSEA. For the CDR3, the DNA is TGCAGCGCGGGGGGGGACAGGGAACGGGAGACCCAGTACTTC. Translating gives CSAGGDRERETQYF.

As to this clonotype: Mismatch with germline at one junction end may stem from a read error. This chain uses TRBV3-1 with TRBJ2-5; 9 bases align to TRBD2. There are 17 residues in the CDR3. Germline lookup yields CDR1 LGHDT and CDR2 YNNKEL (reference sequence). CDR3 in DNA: TGTGCCAGCAGACAAGAAACAGCGGGGGGTTACCAAGAGACCCAGTACTTC. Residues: CASRQETAGGYQETQYF.

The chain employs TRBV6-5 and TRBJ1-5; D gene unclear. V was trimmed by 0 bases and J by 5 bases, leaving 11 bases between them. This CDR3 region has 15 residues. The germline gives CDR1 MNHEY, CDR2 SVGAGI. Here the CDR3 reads CASSYSPQVHQPQHF. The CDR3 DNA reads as TGTGCCAGCAGTTACTCGCCCCAGGTCCATCAGCCCCAGCATTTT.

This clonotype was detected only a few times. The CDR3 DNA reads TGTGCCACCAGCAGAGCTAGGGGGCTTGCTAATCAGCCCCAGCATTTT. As protein: CATSRARGLANQPQHF. V gene TRBV15 combines with J gene TRBJ1-5; 7 nucleotides match TRBD1. The CDR3 has 16 residues. V lost 1 base and J lost 4; bases outside the gene matches: 7. The germline gives CDR1 LNHNV, CDR2 YYDKDF (reference sequence).

The CDR3 DNA reads as TGCGCCAGCAGCCAAGGTCCAGGCCCTAATGAAAAACTGTTTTTT. This gives the protein CASSQGPGPNEKLFF. The chain has TRBV4-3 and TRBJ1-4; D not certain. This CDR3 has 15 residues. V was shortened by 1 base and J by 3 bases, with 9 bases between the two germline ends. CDR1 is LGHNA and CDR2 is YSLEER in the germline V gene.

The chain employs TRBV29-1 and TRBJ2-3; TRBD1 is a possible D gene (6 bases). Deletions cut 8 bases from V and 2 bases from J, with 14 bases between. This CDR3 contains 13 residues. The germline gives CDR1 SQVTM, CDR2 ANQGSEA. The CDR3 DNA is TGCAGCCTCTCTCGGGACAACACAGATACGCAGTATTTT. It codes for CSLSRDNTDTQYF.

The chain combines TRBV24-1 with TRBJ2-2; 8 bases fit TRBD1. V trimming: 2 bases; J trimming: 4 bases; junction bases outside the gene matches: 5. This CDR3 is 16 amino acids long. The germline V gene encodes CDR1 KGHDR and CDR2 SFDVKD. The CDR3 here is CATSDSLQGATGELFF. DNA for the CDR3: TGTGCCACCAGTGATTCACTTCAGGGGGCCACCGGGGAGCTGTTTTTT.

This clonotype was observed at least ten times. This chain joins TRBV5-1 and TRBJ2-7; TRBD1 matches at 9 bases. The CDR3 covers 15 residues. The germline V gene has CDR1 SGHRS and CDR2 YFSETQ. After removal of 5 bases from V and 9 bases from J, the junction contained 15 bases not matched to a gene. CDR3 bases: TGCGCCAGCAGGCCTACAGGGGGCGAGGTAAATTCGCAGTACTTC. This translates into CASRPTGGEVNSQYF.

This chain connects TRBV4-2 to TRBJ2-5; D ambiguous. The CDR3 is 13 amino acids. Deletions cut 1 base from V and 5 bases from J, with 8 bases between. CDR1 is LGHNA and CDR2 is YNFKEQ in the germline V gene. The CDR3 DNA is TGTGCCAGCAGCCAAGCCCTAGGGGAGACCCAGTACTTC. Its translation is CASSQALGETQYF.